One T cell receptor beta chain is described in this entry. This specimen belongs to a study of shared clonotypes between healthy human individuals. The unsorted samples took 90 million or so PBMCs to get genomic DNA. Assay execution proceeded at the deep level. As originally analysed: Junction-only sequences produced by ImmunoSEQ had no quality scores, so filtering differed. Sequencing was performed with immunoSEQ multiplex PCR; in TCRdb, only in-frame clones are kept and a portion is missing. That table is the source of V, J and clone size, and D and trimming were worked out from the DNA. The sample records 400,000 to 500,000 clones, around 79% being singletons. The CDR3 is 16 residues long. The ends were cut back, 0 bases at V and 0 bases at J, with 9 bases in the middle. Germline loops: CDR1 SGHNT, CDR2 YYREEE (reference sequence).

The sample was PBMCs. The chain couples TRBV5-4 to TRBJ1-4; D gene uncertain. This sequence was found in a woman aged 40 to 50 in good health. Some clones in this sample may be carry-over from other donors' samples. In DNA form, the CDR3 reads TGTGCCAGCAGCTTGGGTCAGCTTTCAACTAATGAAAAACTGTTTTTT. It codes for CASSLGQLSTNEKLFF.